The 7 T cell receptor beta chains reported below all come from one sample, sequenced in a study of blood T cell repertoires in COVID-19. The repertoire was sequenced with immunoSEQ multiplex PCR; TCRdb's copy has only in-frame clones and lacks some. Of roughly 240,000 clones listed, roughly 87% are singletons. The specimen was PBMCs or T cells enriched from blood (not recorded which). The receptors come from a woman aged 25 to 39 with acute COVID-19.

The chain links TRBV11-3 to TRBJ1-1; D gene unclear. This CDR3 contains 13 residues. In germline, CDR1 is SGHNT, CDR2 YENEEA. V was pared by 2 bases and J by 3 bases, with 7 bases between. The CDR3 region is CASSLQAYTEAFF. The CDR3 nucleotides read TGTGCCAGCAGCTTACAGGCATACACTGAAGCTTTCTTT.

The chain combines TRBV5-5 with TRBJ1-2, with 8 bases identical to TRBD1. V was clipped by 3 bases and J by 3 bases; unmatched bases: 4. Germline values: CDR1 SGHKS, CDR2 YYEKEE (reference sequence). The CDR3 spans 14 residues. DNA for the CDR3: TGTGCCAGCAGCTCTCCAGGGGGCTACTATGGCTACACCTTC. As protein: CASSSPGGYYGYTF.

This clone was detected once. This chain joins TRBV7-6 and TRBJ2-2; D gene ambiguous. The germline V and J ends were trimmed by 0 bases and 2 bases, with 10 bases remaining between them. Germline CDR1 SGHVS, CDR2 FNYEAQ. CDR3 length equals 16 residues. CDR3 in DNA: TGTGCCAGCAGCTTAGCTCATTCGACAAACACCGGGGAGCTGTTTTTT. Translated: CASSLAHSTNTGELFF. Together with reference TRBV7-6 and TRBJ2-2, the CDR3 gives the full variable domain: GAGVSQSPRYKVTKRGQDVALRCDPISGHVSLYWYRQALGQGPEFLTYFNYEAQQDKSGLPNDRFSAERPEGSISTLTIQRTEQRDSAMYRCASSLAHSTNTGELFFGEGSRLTVL.

CDR3 region: CSVEEQTKGQFF. The CDR3 DNA sequence: TGCAGCGTTGAAGAACAGACCAAAGGGCAGTTCTTC. The chain employs TRBV29-1 and TRBJ2-1; no firm D call. The CDR3 is 12 residues long. The germline V gene has CDR1 SQVTM and CDR2 ANQGSEA. The V gene lost 0 bases and the J gene lost 12 bases, with 12 bases spanning the gap.

The V gene is TRBV5-4, the J gene TRBJ1-1; possible D gene TRBD1, 6 bases. The germline V and J ends were trimmed by 1 base and 1 base, with 17 bases remaining between them. Germline loops: CDR1 SGHNT, CDR2 YYREEE (reference sequence). This CDR3 contains 17 residues. CDR3 sequence (DNA): TGTGCCAGCAGCTTGCCCCGAGGAACAGGGCCGAACACTGAAGCTTTCTTT. It yields the protein CASSLPRGTGPNTEAFF.

This chain links TRBV18 with TRBJ1-1; D unresolved. The CDR3 is made up of 15 amino acids. V shed 1 base and J shed 2 bases, with 11 bases lying between them. Germline V lookup: CDR1 KGHSH, CDR2 LQKENI. CDR3 amino acids: CASSPQGRDNTEAFF. Here the CDR3 DNA reads TGTGCCAGCTCACCACAAGGACGGGATAACACTGAAGCTTTCTTT.

This rearrangement joins TRBV10-1 to TRBJ1-3; 9 bases are a match to TRBD1. This CDR3 spans 15 amino acids. After removal of 5 bases from V and 2 bases from J, the junction contained 4 bases not matched to a gene. CDR1 and CDR2 (germline): WNHNN, SYGVQD (reference sequence). The DNA of the CDR3 is TGCGCCAGCAGTCCGGACAGGGGTGCTGGAAACACCATATATTTT. It codes for CASSPDRGAGNTIYF.